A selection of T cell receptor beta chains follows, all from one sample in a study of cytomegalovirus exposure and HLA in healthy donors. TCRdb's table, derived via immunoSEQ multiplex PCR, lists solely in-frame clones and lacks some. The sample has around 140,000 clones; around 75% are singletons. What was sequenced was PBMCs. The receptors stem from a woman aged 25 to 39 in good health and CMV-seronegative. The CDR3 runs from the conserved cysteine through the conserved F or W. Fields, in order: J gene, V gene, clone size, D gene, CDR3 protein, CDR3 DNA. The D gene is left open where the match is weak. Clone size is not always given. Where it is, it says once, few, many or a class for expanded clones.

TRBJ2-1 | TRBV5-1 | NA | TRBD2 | CASSSPPFRSGRGYNEQFF | TGCGCCAGCAGCTCACCCCCATTTCGTAGCGGGAGAGGGTACAATGAGCAGTTCTTC
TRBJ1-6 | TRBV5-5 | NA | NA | CASSLAPRKYNSPLHF | TGTGCCAGCAGCTTGGCTCCGAGAAAGTATAATTCACCCCTCCACTTT
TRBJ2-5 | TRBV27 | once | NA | CASRPSGLRETQYF | TGTGCCAGCAGACCCTCAGGTCTTCGGGAGACCCAGTACTTC
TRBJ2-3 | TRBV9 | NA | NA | CASSVDSLDTQYF | TGTGCCAGCAGCGTAGATTCCCTGGATACGCAGTATTTT
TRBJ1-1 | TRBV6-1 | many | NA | CASSETYYYLNTEAFF | TGTGCCAGCAGTGAAACTTATTATTATTTGAACACTGAAGCTTTCTTT
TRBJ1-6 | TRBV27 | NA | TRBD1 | CASSLFGTGGSPLHF | TGTGCCAGCAGTTTATTTGGGACAGGGGGTTCACCCCTCCACTTT
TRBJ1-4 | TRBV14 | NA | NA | CASSEERSREKLFF | TGTGCCAGCAGCGAAGAGCGGAGCCGTGAAAAACTGTTTTTT
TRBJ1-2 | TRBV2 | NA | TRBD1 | CASSENRGYGYTF | TGTGCCAGCAGTGAGAACAGGGGCTATGGCTACACCTTC
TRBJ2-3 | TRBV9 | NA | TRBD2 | CASSVGSGGASYTDTQYF | TGTGCCAGCAGCGTAGGTAGCGGGGGGGCTTCGTACACAGATACGCAGTATTTT
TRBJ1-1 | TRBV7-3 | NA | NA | CASSPRGLTEAFF | TGTGCCAGCAGCCCGAGGGGACTCACTGAAGCTTTCTTT
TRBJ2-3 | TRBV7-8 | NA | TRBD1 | CASSLARTGRSTDTQYF | TGTGCCAGCAGCTTAGCTCGGACAGGGAGGAGCACAGATACGCAGTATTTT